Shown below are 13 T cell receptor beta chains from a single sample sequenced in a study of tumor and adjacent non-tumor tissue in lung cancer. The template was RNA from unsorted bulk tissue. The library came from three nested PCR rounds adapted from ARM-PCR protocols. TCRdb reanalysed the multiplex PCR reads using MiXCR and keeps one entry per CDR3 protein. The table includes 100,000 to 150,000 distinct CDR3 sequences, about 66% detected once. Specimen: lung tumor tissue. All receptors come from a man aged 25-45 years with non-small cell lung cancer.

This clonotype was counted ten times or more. Written as DNA, the CDR3 is TGCAGCGTTGAAGATGTGGGCCGGGAGACCCAGTACTTC. It codes for CSVEDVGRETQYF. The chain combines TRBV29-1 with TRBJ2-5; D is uncertain. The CDR3 totals 13 residues. The germline V gene has CDR1 SQVTM and CDR2 ANQGSEA. V lost 0 bases and J lost 5, with 10 bases in between.

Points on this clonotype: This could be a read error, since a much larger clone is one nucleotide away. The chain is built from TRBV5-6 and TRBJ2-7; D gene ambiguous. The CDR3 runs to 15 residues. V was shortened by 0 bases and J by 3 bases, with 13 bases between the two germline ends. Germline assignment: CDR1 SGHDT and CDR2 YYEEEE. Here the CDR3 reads CASSLVMAQNYEQYF. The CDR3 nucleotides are TGTGCCAGCAGCTTGGTAATGGCGCAAAACTACGAGCAGTACTTC.

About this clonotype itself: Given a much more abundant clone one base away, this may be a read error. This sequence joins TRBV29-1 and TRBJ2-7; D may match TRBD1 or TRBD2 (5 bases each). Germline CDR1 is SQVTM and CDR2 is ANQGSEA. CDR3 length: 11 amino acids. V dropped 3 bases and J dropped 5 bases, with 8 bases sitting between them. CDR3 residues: CSVDRGDEQYF. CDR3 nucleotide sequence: TGCAGCGTTGATAGGGGAGACGAGCAGTACTTC.

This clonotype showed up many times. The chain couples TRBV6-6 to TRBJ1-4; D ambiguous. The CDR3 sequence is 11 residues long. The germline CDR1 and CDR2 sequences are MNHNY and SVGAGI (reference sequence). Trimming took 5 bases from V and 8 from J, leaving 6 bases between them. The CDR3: CASSLQEKLFF. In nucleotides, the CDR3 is TGTGCCAGCAGTCTACAGGAAAAACTGTTTTTT.

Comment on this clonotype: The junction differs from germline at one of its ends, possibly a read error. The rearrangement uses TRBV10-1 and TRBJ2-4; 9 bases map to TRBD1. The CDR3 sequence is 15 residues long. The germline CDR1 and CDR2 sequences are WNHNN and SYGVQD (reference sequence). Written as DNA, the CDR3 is TGCACCAGTAGTACGGGACAGGGAACCAAAAACATTCAGTACTTC. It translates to CTSSTGQGTKNIQYF.

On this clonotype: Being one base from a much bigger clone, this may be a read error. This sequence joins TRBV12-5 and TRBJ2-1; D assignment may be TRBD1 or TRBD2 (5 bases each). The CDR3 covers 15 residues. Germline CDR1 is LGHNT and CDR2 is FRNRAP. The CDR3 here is CTSGLGQSSYNEQFF. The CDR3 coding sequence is TGTACTAGTGGTTTGGGGCAGAGCTCCTACAATGAGCAGTTCTTC.

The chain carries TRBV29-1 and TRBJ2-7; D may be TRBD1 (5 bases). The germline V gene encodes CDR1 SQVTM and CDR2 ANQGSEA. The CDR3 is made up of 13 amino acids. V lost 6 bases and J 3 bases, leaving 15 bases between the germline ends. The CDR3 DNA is TGCAGCGTCCCTAGGGAACAGGACTACGAGCAGTACTTC. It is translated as CSVPREQDYEQYF.

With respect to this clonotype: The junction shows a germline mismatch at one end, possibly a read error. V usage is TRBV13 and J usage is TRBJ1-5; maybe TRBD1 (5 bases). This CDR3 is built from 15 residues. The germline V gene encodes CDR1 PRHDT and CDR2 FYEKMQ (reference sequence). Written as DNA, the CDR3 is TGCGCCGGCAGCTATTCGGGTCAGGGAGGGCAGCCCCAGCATTTT. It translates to CAGSYSGQGGQPQHF.

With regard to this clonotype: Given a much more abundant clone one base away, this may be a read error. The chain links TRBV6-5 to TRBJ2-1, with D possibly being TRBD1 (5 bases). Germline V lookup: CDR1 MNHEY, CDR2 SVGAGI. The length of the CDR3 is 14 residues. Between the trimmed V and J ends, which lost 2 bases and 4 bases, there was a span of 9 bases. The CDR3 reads CASSYARVYNEQFF. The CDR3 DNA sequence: TGTGCCAGCAGTTACGCCAGGGTATACAATGAGCAGTTCTTC.

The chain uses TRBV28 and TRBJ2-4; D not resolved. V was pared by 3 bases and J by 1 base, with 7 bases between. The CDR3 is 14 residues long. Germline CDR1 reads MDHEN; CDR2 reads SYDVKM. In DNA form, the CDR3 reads TGTGCCAGCAGTTTCGTAGGGGCCAAAAACATTCAGTACTTC. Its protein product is CASSFVGAKNIQYF.

The CDR3 nucleotides are TGTGCCAGCAACAGGGGGGGGACAGTTAATGAAAAACTGTTTTTT. Translated, it gives CASNRGGTVNEKLFF. The chain uses TRBV6-6 and TRBJ1-4; 8 positions match TRBD1. CDR1 MNHNY and CDR2 SVGAGI come from the germline V gene (reference sequence). CDR3 length equals 15 residues. The V segment lost 7 bases and the J segment 4 bases; nucleotides outside the gene matches: 8.

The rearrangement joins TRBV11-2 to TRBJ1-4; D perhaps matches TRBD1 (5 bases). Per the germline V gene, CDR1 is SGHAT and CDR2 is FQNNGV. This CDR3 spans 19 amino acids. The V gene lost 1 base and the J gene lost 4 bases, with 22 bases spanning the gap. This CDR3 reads CASSLVGRSIGASNEKLFF. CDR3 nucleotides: TGTGCCAGCAGCTTAGTAGGCCGGTCCATAGGGGCAAGTAATGAAAAACTGTTTTTT.

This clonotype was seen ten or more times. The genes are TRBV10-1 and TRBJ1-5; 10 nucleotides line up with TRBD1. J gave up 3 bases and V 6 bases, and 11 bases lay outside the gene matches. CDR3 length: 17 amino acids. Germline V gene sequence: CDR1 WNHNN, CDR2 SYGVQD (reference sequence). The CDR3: CASRQPGQGFYNQPQHF. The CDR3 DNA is TGCGCCAGCAGGCAGCCGGGACAGGGGTTCTACAATCAGCCCCAGCATTTT.